This entry lists 28 T cell receptor beta chains sequenced from one sample in a study of OX40 agonist ivuxolimab in advanced cancers. The method was immunoSEQ multiplex PCR; TCRdb's version includes in-frame clones alone and lacks a portion of them. This sample has 55,000 or so clones, with 75% to 90% found just once. Material: CD4+ or CD8+ T cells sorted from blood, obtained in a trial of the OX40 agonist ivuxolimab. The receptors come from an adult with an advanced solid tumor such as melanoma, head and neck, liver or kidney cancer.

The genes are TRBV13 and TRBJ1-3; no firm D call. V shed 6 bases and J shed 2 bases, with 14 bases lying between them. CDR1 and CDR2 from the germline V gene are PRHDT and FYEKMQ (reference sequence). This CDR3 is 15 amino acids long. The CDR3 sequence: CASRITTETGNTIYF. The CDR3 DNA is TGTGCCAGCAGGATCACAACAGAGACTGGAAACACCATATATTTT.

The chain uses TRBV12-1 and TRBJ2-1; TRBD2, the table's D call, was not compared with the DNA. TRBV12-1 constitutes a pseudogene. CDR3 size: 13 residues. In nucleotides, the CDR3 is TGTGCCAGCAGCTTGACTAGCAGACATGAGCAGTTCTTC. It codes for CASSLTSRHEQFF.

The chain has TRBV6-1 and TRBJ2-5, with D possibly being TRBD2 (6 bases). This CDR3 has 13 amino acids. V was shortened by 6 bases and J by 2 bases, with 10 bases between the two germline ends. CDR1 and CDR2 (germline): MNHNS, SASEGT. CDR3 protein: CASSRTTQETQYF. CDR3 bases: TGTGCCAGCAGCAGGACTACACAAGAGACCCAGTACTTC.

This clone was picked up a small number of times. This rearrangement joins TRBV19 to TRBJ2-3; 10 nucleotides align to TRBD2. The CDR3 contains 19 residues. Germline V gives CDR1 LNHDA, CDR2 SQIVND (reference sequence). V trimming: 5 bases; J trimming: 0 bases; junction bases outside the gene matches: 14. This chain's CDR3 is CASSPLWTSGTLSTDTQYF. CDR3 DNA: TGTGCCAGTAGTCCCCTCTGGACTAGCGGAACTTTAAGCACAGATACGCAGTATTTT.

The CDR3 DNA follows: TGTGCCAGCGAGGGACAGGGGTCCCACAATGAGCAGTTCTTC. It is translated as CASEGQGSHNEQFF. The rearrangement joins TRBV2 to TRBJ2-1; TRBD1 aligns across 10 bases. Germline assignment: CDR1 SNHLY and CDR2 FYNNEI. The V gene end was trimmed by 8 bases and the J gene end by 5 bases; junction bases not matched to a gene: 6. This CDR3 is 14 amino acids long.

The CDR3 loop is CASSGGASGEGELFF. CDR3 sequence (DNA): TGCGCCAGCAGTGGTGGAGCTAGCGGGGAGGGGGAGCTGTTTTTT. The chain joins TRBV10-1 to TRBJ2-2; 9 nucleotides match TRBD2. Per germline, CDR1 WNHNN and CDR2 SYGVQD (reference sequence). The V and J ends lost 4 bases and 8 bases, in that order; junction bases with no gene match: 8. The CDR3 covers 15 residues.

The rearrangement uses TRBV4-1 and TRBJ2-3; 8 bases are a match to TRBD2. The germline CDR1 and CDR2 sequences are MGHRA and YSYEKL. V shed 1 base, J shed 2 bases, and the junction held 5 bases outside the gene matches. The CDR3 totals 16 residues. CDR3 in amino acids: CASSQVVAGTTDTQYF. Here the CDR3 DNA reads TGCGCCAGCAGCCAAGTGGTAGCGGGAACCACAGATACGCAGTATTTT.

Here the CDR3 reads CASSRLDDEQYF. CDR3 DNA sequence: TGTGCCAGCAGTCGACTAGATGACGAGCAGTACTTC. The chain uses TRBV7-3 and TRBJ2-7, with D possibly being TRBD2 (6 bases). The V end was cut by 6 bases, the J end by 5 bases, with 11 bases between. Germline-derived CDR1 and CDR2 are SGHTA and FQGTGA. The CDR3 covers 12 residues. The whole variable domain, filled in from reference TRBV7-3 and TRBJ2-7, reads GAGVSQTPSNKVTEKGKYVELRCDPISGHTALYWYRQSLGQGPEFLIYFQGTGAADDSGLPNDRFFAVRPEGSVSTLKIQRTERGDSAVYLCASSRLDDEQYFGPGTRLTVT.

The chain carries TRBV7-2 and TRBJ2-7; D may be TRBD2 (5 bases). Looked up from germline, CDR1 is SGHTA and CDR2 is FQGNSA. The CDR3 has 17 residues. Deletions cut 0 bases from V and 0 bases from J, with 15 bases between. In nucleotides, the CDR3 is TGTGCCAGCAGCTTAGCTTACGTTGCGGGTAGCTCCTACGAGCAGTACTTC. Its protein product is CASSLAYVAGSSYEQYF.

This chain connects TRBV28 to TRBJ2-7; D uncertain. This CDR3 has 11 amino acids. Looked up from germline, CDR1 is MDHEN and CDR2 is SYDVKM. V shed 3 bases and J shed 6 bases, with 6 bases lying between them. The CDR3 here is CASSFLGEQYF. The CDR3 nucleotides are TGTGCCAGCAGTTTTTTGGGCGAGCAGTACTTC.

The chain is built from TRBV27 and TRBJ1-4; tentatively, D is TRBD1 (6 bases). The CDR3 spans 14 residues. The germline CDR1 and CDR2 sequences are MNHEY and SMNVEV (reference sequence). Trimming cost V 8 bases and J 5 bases, with 15 bases left between them. The DNA for the CDR3 is TGTGCCAGCCGAGGGGGGGTACTAAATGAAAAACTGTTTTTT. Its protein product is CASRGGVLNEKLFF.

This chain joins TRBV7-6 and TRBJ2-7; tentatively, D is TRBD2 (5 bases). CDR3 length equals 13 residues. The V gene's germline CDR1 is SGHVS and CDR2 FNYEAQ. Trimming removed 1 base from V and 6 bases from J, with 10 bases in between. The CDR3 sequence: CASSLVGVGEQYF. For the CDR3, the DNA is TGTGCCAGCAGCTTAGTCGGGGTTGGCGAGCAGTACTTC.

The chain recombines TRBV28 with TRBJ2-5; 9 bases are shared with TRBD1. CDR3 length equals 17 residues. V dropped 4 bases and J dropped 3; count of bases not matched to a gene: 12. Germline values: CDR1 MDHEN, CDR2 SYDVKM. The CDR3 reads CASSSQVGTGRKETQYF. Written as DNA, the CDR3 is TGTGCCAGCAGTTCCCAAGTCGGGACAGGGCGAAAAGAGACCCAGTACTTC.

The chain employs TRBV28 and TRBJ1-4; 7 positions agree with TRBD1. CDR3 length: 12 amino acids. Germline V gene sequence: CDR1 MDHEN, CDR2 SYDVKM. The ends lost 6 bases at V and 13 bases at J; junction bases unmatched: 8. The CDR3 DNA is TGTGCCAGCAGCGGTTACAGGGGCAGACTGTTTTTT. Translated: CASSGYRGRLFF.

The CDR3 DNA sequence: TGTGCCAGCAGCCTATACTTGTTCAATGAGCAGTTCTTC. It specifies CASSLYLFNEQFF. The rearrangement joins TRBV7-2 to TRBJ2-1; D is unresolved. Per germline, CDR1 SGHTA and CDR2 FQGNSA. CDR3 length: 13 amino acids. V was clipped by 5 bases and J by 6 bases, with 11 bases between them. Together with reference TRBV7-2 and TRBJ2-1, the CDR3 gives the full variable domain: GAGVSQSPSNKVTEKGKDVELRCDPISGHTALYWYRQSLGQGLEFLIYFQGNSAPDKSGLPSDRFSAERTGGSVSTLTIQRTQQEDSAVYLCASSLYLFNEQFFGPGTRLTVL.

This clone appeared a few times. The genes are TRBV29-1 and TRBJ1-5; the D gene is possibly TRBD1 (5 bases). Looked up from germline, CDR1 is SQVTM and CDR2 is ANQGSEA. Trimming removed 7 bases at V and 6 bases at J, with 13 bases between. The CDR3 totals 12 residues. The CDR3 nucleotides are TGCAGCGCAACGGTGGGGGGTCAGCCCCAGCATTTT. Translating it yields CSATVGGQPQHF. Drawing the rest from reference TRBV29-1 and TRBJ1-5, the complete variable domain is SAVISQKPSRDICQRGTSLTIQCQVDSQVTMMFWYRQQPGQSLTLIATANQGSEATYESGFVIDKFPISRPNLTFSTLTVSNMSPEDSSIYLCSATVGGQPQHFGDGTRLSIL.

This clone was seen once. The chain combines TRBV28 with TRBJ2-1; 7 positions agree with TRBD1. The CDR3 runs 16 residues. Germline V gene data show CDR1 as MDHEN and CDR2 as SYDVKM. V gave up 6 bases and J gave up 6 bases; unmatched junction bases: 14. CDR3 sequence (DNA): TGTGCCAGCAGCCCCCCGACAGGGTTCACGAGCAATGAGCAGTTCTTC. Translation gives CASSPPTGFTSNEQFF.

By sample share, this clone is medium-sized. This chain connects TRBV28 to TRBJ2-7, with D possibly TRBD2 on 5 matching bases. The germline V and J ends were trimmed by 6 bases and 6 bases, with 15 bases remaining between them. CDR1 and CDR2 from the germline V gene are MDHEN and SYDVKM. This CDR3 comprises 13 residues. CDR3 bases: TGTGCCAGCAGCCTAGCCACAGCCTCCGAGCAGTACTTC. Amino acid sequence: CASSLATASEQYF.

The V gene is TRBV10-2, the J gene TRBJ2-7; D not certain. Germline V lookup: CDR1 WSHSY, CDR2 SAAADI. CDR3 length: 8 residues. Trimming shortened V by 8 bases and J by 9 bases, and 5 bases separated the two germline ends. The CDR3 loop reads CASGPQYF. CDR3 coding DNA: TGCGCCAGCGGGCCGCAGTACTTC.

The chain combines TRBV7-6 with TRBJ1-4, with D unresolved. Trimming took 5 bases from V and 0 from J, leaving 13 bases between them. The germline CDR1 and CDR2 sequences are SGHVS and FNYEAQ. The CDR3 is 16 residues long. CDR3 sequence (DNA): TGTGCCAGCAGCGCCCGTGGGGAAGCAACTAATGAAAAACTGTTTTTT. Protein product: CASSARGEATNEKLFF.

The J gene is TRBJ2-3, the V gene TRBV7-3; either TRBD1 or TRBD2 may fit D (5 bases each). The CDR3 runs 17 residues. Germline V CDR1 and CDR2: SGHTA, FQGTGA. V was cut by 2 bases and J by 6 bases, with 21 bases left in between. CDR3 protein: CASSLLGGRQGADTQYF. CDR3 DNA sequence: TGTGCCAGCAGCTTATTAGGCGGAAGGCAGGGAGCGGATACGCAGTATTTT.

V gene TRBV7-3 combines with J gene TRBJ1-6; D is possibly TRBD1 (6 bases). Looked up from germline, CDR1 is SGHTA and CDR2 is FQGTGA. The CDR3 length is 16 residues. Trimming left V 0 bases short and J 4 bases short, with 10 bases between. The CDR3 DNA is TGTGCCAGCAGCTTAACGGGGGCAGCTTATAATTCACCCCTCCACTTT. As protein: CASSLTGAAYNSPLHF.

In this sample, this clone turned up once. The genes are TRBV9 and TRBJ1-5; tentative D call: TRBD1 (5 bases). Deletions cut 2 bases from V and 4 bases from J, with 22 bases between. From germline, CDR1 is SGDLS and CDR2 YYNGEE. This CDR3 region has 18 residues. CDR3 sequence: CASSVEDRNPLLNQPQHF. CDR3 DNA sequence: TGTGCCAGCAGCGTCGAAGACAGAAACCCCCTTCTTAATCAGCCCCAGCATTTT.

The genes are TRBV30 and TRBJ2-3; 11 nucleotides agree with TRBD2. CDR1 is GTSNPN, CDR2 SVGIG, per germline (reference sequence). Trimming cost V 0 bases and J 3 bases; bases outside gene matches: 14. This CDR3 is built from 19 residues. The CDR3, as DNA: TGTGCCTGGAGTGTGCCTCGGGGCCGACTAGCGGGGCGGACAGATACGCAGTATTTT. It is translated as CAWSVPRGRLAGRTDTQYF.

This chain connects TRBV19 to TRBJ1-2; 7 bases agree with TRBD1. This CDR3 is built from 14 residues. From germline, CDR1 is LNHDA and CDR2 SQIVND (reference sequence). The trim removed 5 bases at V and 6 bases at J, leaving 9 bases unmatched. CDR3 region: CASSLPDRPHGYTF. The CDR3, as DNA: TGTGCCAGTAGTCTTCCGGACAGGCCCCATGGCTACACCTTC.

The chain uses TRBV9 and TRBJ2-2; TRBD2 matches at 7 bases. Germline trimming cut 3 bases from V and 8 bases from J; bases unmatched to any gene: 4. Per germline, CDR1 SGDLS and CDR2 YYNGEE. The CDR3 runs to 13 residues. In DNA form, the CDR3 reads TGTGCCAGCAGCGCCACTAGCGCTGGGGAGCTGTTTTTT. It is translated as CASSATSAGELFF.

V is TRBV4-1 and J is TRBJ1-5, with no clear D. CDR3 length equals 17 residues. Germline values: CDR1 MGHRA, CDR2 YSYEKL. V shed 0 bases and J shed 5 bases, with 17 bases lying between them. CDR3 DNA: TGCGCCAGCAGCCAAGACCCCGCCGGAACAAAATATCAGCCCCAGCATTTT. The encoded protein is CASSQDPAGTKYQPQHF.

The genes are TRBV11-3 and TRBJ2-2; unclear D gene. This CDR3 has 13 amino acids. The V gene lost 3 bases and the J gene lost 6 bases, with 8 bases spanning the gap. Germline CDR1 SGHNT, CDR2 YENEEA. The CDR3 loop reads CASSFDNPGELFF. In nucleotides, the CDR3 is TGTGCCAGCAGCTTCGACAACCCCGGGGAGCTGTTTTTT.